Listed here are 23 T cell receptor beta chains from one sample, sequenced in a study of shared clonotypes between healthy human individuals. Generated by immunoSEQ multiplex PCR, the TCRdb table keeps only in-frame clones and is missing some. The table shows millions of clones, with more than 90% occurring only once. Sequenced material: naive CD4+ T cells sorted from blood. Described subset: CD45RA+ positively selected. The receptors shown here come from a man younger than 35 in good health.

This clone was counted a few times. This sequence joins TRBV11-2 and TRBJ1-1; tentative D call: TRBD1 (5 bases). This CDR3 contains 15 residues. The V end lost 4 bases, the J end lost 1 base, and 13 bases lay between the germline ends. Germline V CDR1 and CDR2: SGHAT, FQNNGV. The CDR3 nucleotides read TGTGCCAGCAGCTGGAGAGACGGACAGAACACTGAAGCTTTCTTT. Amino acid sequence: CASSWRDGQNTEAFF.

This clone was counted once. The CDR3 protein is CASSFYQGLNTEAFF. DNA for the CDR3: TGTGCCAGCAGCTTCTATCAGGGCCTGAACACTGAAGCTTTCTTT. V is TRBV5-4 and J is TRBJ1-1; D might be TRBD1 (5 bases). CDR3 length: 15 amino acids. Germline V gene data show CDR1 as SGHNT and CDR2 as YYREEE (reference sequence). The V and J ends lost 2 bases and 0 bases respectively, with 11 bases between them.

V is TRBV11-2 and J is TRBJ1-1; 7 bases fit TRBD1. Losses at the gene ends were 5 bases for V and 5 bases for J; bases not matched to a gene: 8. The CDR3 totals 14 residues. Germline CDR1 reads SGHAT; CDR2 reads FQNNGV. The CDR3 sequence is CASSAITGETEAFF. CDR3 sequence (DNA): TGTGCCAGCAGCGCGATAACAGGGGAAACTGAAGCTTTCTTT.

This chain connects TRBV5-1 to TRBJ2-5; maybe TRBD2 (5 bases). CDR1 and CDR2 (germline): SGHRS, YFSETQ. This CDR3 contains 15 residues. Trimming took off 1 base at V and 3 bases at J, with 13 bases between the two ends. This CDR3 is CASSLNGVNKETQYF. The CDR3 nucleotides read TGCGCCAGCAGCTTGAACGGGGTAAATAAAGAGACCCAGTACTTC.

This sequence joins TRBV7-2 and TRBJ2-5; 10 bases are a match to TRBD1. Per the germline V gene, CDR1 is SGHTA and CDR2 is FQGNSA. The CDR3 covers 17 residues. Unmatched junction bases numbered 12, after V lost 4 bases and J lost 4 bases. For the CDR3, the DNA is TGTGCCAGCAGCTGGGCCCGGGACAGGGGTTGGTCAGAGACCCAGTACTTC. The encoded protein is CASSWARDRGWSETQYF.

The V gene is TRBV5-6, the J gene TRBJ1-1; D ambiguous. V lost 4 bases and J 1 base, leaving 11 bases between the germline ends. The CDR3 extends over 14 amino acids. Germline V gives CDR1 SGHDT, CDR2 YYEEEE. The CDR3 here is CASSPPGWNTEAFF. The CDR3 nucleotides read TGTGCCAGCAGCCCCCCTGGTTGGAACACTGAAGCTTTCTTT.

Remarks on this clone: The sample has other DNA sequences that encode this CDR3 too. This chain connects TRBV7-2 to TRBJ2-7; 7 nucleotides align to TRBD2. Trimming at V came to 1 base and at J to 3 bases, leaving 3 bases not matched to a gene. There are 14 residues in the CDR3. The V gene's germline CDR1 is SGHTA and CDR2 FQGNSA. CDR3 nucleotide sequence: TGTGCCAGCAGCTTAGACGGGGGGAGCTACGAGCAGTACTTC. It specifies CASSLDGGSYEQYF.

This chain links TRBV9 with TRBJ1-2; D unclear. V shed 0 bases and J shed 7 bases, with 10 bases lying between them. CDR1 is SGDLS, CDR2 YYNGEE, per germline. The CDR3 is made up of 13 amino acids. In DNA, the CDR3 is TGTGCCAGCAGCGTAGACAGTGTTGGTGGCTACACCTTC. Its protein product is CASSVDSVGGYTF.

The chain recombines TRBV7-2 with TRBJ2-3, with D possibly TRBD2 on 6 matching bases. Germline V lookup: CDR1 SGHTA, CDR2 FQGNSA. The CDR3 extends over 16 amino acids. Trimming removed 5 bases from V and 0 bases from J, with 15 bases in between. The DNA of the CDR3 is TGTGCCAGCAGCCCCGTTGCGGGGCTTAGCACAGATACGCAGTATTTT. Translation: CASSPVAGLSTDTQYF. The entire variable domain, with the rest obtained from reference TRBV7-2 and TRBJ2-3, is as follows: GAGVSQSPSNKVTEKGKDVELRCDPISGHTALYWYRQSLGQGLEFLIYFQGNSAPDKSGLPSDRFSAERTGGSVSTLTIQRTQQEDSAVYLCASSPVAGLSTDTQYFGPGTRLTVL.

This sequence joins TRBV7-6 and TRBJ2-1; weak D call: TRBD2 (5 bases). The CDR3 runs 16 residues. The ends were cut back, 0 bases at V and 2 bases at J, with 11 bases in the middle. Germline values: CDR1 SGHVS, CDR2 FNYEAQ. The CDR3 spells CASSLAPRATYNEQFF. The CDR3 DNA follows: TGTGCCAGCAGCTTAGCTCCGCGGGCCACCTACAATGAGCAGTTCTTC. The whole variable domain, remainder taken from reference TRBV7-6 and TRBJ2-1, is GAGVSQSPRYKVTKRGQDVALRCDPISGHVSLYWYRQALGQGPEFLTYFNYEAQQDKSGLPNDRFSAERPEGSISTLTIQRTEQRDSAMYRCASSLAPRATYNEQFFGPGTRLTVL.

In the case of this clone: Other DNA sequences within the sample encode an identical CDR3. The chain has TRBV7-2 and TRBJ1-3, with no clear D. Germline V gene data show CDR1 as SGHTA and CDR2 as FQGNSA. CDR3 size: 14 residues. Trimming left V 2 bases short and J 4 bases short, with 9 bases between. CDR3 DNA: TGTGCCAGCAGCTTACGAGGGAACGGAAACACCATATATTTT. Its translation: CASSLRGNGNTIYF.

The V and J genes are TRBV19 and TRBJ1-6; D may be TRBD1 (5 bases). The CDR3 sequence is 14 residues long. The V gene lost 3 bases and the J gene lost 5 bases, with 8 bases spanning the gap. CDR1 and CDR2 from the germline V gene are LNHDA and SQIVND (reference sequence). The chain's CDR3 is CASSMTTDNSPLHF. Here the CDR3 DNA reads TGTGCCAGTAGTATGACGACAGATAATTCACCCCTCCACTTT.

The gene calls are TRBV2 and TRBJ2-1; 8 bases match TRBD1. V lost 6 bases to trimming and J lost 2 bases; unmatched junction nucleotides: 6. The CDR3 has 15 residues. Germline CDR1 SNHLY, CDR2 FYNNEI. Here the CDR3 reads CASSPTGGTYNEQFF. CDR3 in DNA: TGTGCCAGCAGCCCTACAGGGGGGACCTACAATGAGCAGTTCTTC.

The rearrangement joins TRBV30 to TRBJ1-6; a possible D gene is TRBD1 (5 bases). V was shortened by 2 bases and J by 9 bases, with 14 bases between the two germline ends. The CDR3 is 14 amino acids. CDR1 GTSNPN and CDR2 SVGIG come from the germline V gene (reference sequence). CDR3 coding DNA: TGTGCCTGGAGTTCGGGACGGACGGGTTCACCCCTCCACTTT. Its translation is CAWSSGRTGSPLHF.

CDR3 nucleotide sequence: TGTGCCAGCAGTGTAGGCTCCCAGGTGGCGACTTTC. Amino acid sequence: CASSVGSQVATF. The V call is TRBV2, the J call TRBJ2-6, with D unclear. CDR3 length: 12 residues. Trimming took off 4 bases at V and 18 bases at J, with 16 bases between the two ends. Germline-derived CDR1 and CDR2 are SNHLY and FYNNEI. Full variable domain (missing parts from reference TRBV2 and TRBJ2-6): EPEVTQTPSHQVTQMGQEVILRCVPISNHLYFYWYRQILGQKVEFLVSFYNNEISEKSEIFDDQFSVERPDGSNFTLKIRSTKLEDSAMYFCASSVGSQVATFGAGSRLTVL.

The chain combines TRBV2 with TRBJ2-1, with 12 bases that match TRBD2. The germline CDR1 and CDR2 sequences are SNHLY and FYNNEI. CDR3 length equals 18 residues. Losses at the gene ends were 3 bases for V and 0 bases for J; bases not matched to a gene: 6. CDR3 region: CASSDLAGGTSSYNEQFF. In DNA form, the CDR3 reads TGTGCCAGCAGTGACCTAGCGGGGGGGACGAGCTCCTACAATGAGCAGTTCTTC.

The chain joins TRBV11-2 to TRBJ2-7; TRBD1 matches at 9 bases. With 6 bases clipped from V and 6 bases from J, the junction kept 12 bases outside the gene matches. This CDR3 contains 15 residues. Germline V gene sequence: CDR1 SGHAT, CDR2 FQNNGV. The CDR3 nucleotides read TGTGCCAGCAGAAGACCGGGACAGGGTATGTTCGAGCAGTACTTC. It specifies CASRRPGQGMFEQYF.

The J gene is TRBJ1-1, the V gene TRBV9; D unclear. Trimming removed 0 bases from V and 6 bases from J, with 12 bases in between. Looked up from germline, CDR1 is SGDLS and CDR2 is YYNGEE. The CDR3 runs 14 residues. CDR3 region: CASSVDSATPEAFF. In DNA form, the CDR3 reads TGTGCCAGCAGCGTAGATTCGGCAACCCCTGAAGCTTTCTTT.

The chain links TRBV5-6 to TRBJ2-7; TRBD2 might be the D (5 bases). V lost 3 bases and J 7 bases, leaving 17 bases between the germline ends. Germline V lookup: CDR1 SGHDT, CDR2 YYEEEE. The length of the CDR3 is 14 residues. For the CDR3, the DNA is TGTGCCAGCAGCTACGACTATTCTACGGGTGAGCAGTACTTC. It is translated as CASSYDYSTGEQYF. Full variable domain (rest looked up from reference TRBV5-6 and TRBJ2-7): DAGVTQSPTHLIKTRGQQVTLRCSPKSGHDTVSWYQQALGQGPQFIFQYYEEEERQRGNFPDRFSGHQFPNYSSELNVNALLLGDSALYLCASSYDYSTGEQYFGPGTRLTVT.

The J gene is TRBJ2-7, the V gene TRBV6-5; D possibly corresponds to TRBD1 (5 bases). The CDR3 is 15 residues long. Germline values: CDR1 MNHEY, CDR2 SVGAGI. Trimming took off 2 bases at V and 3 bases at J, with 14 bases between the two ends. CDR3 sequence: CASSYVRTPGYEQYF. The CDR3 bases are TGTGCCAGCAGTTACGTCCGGACACCCGGCTACGAGCAGTACTTC.

This sequence joins TRBV7-2 and TRBJ2-7; maybe TRBD1 (6 bases). Germline V CDR1 and CDR2: SGHTA, FQGNSA. V dropped 3 bases and J dropped 4 bases, with 13 bases sitting between them. This CDR3 has 14 residues. The CDR3 DNA reads TGTGCCAGCAGCTTGTCGGCAGGGGTATACGAGCAGTACTTC. The encoded protein is CASSLSAGVYEQYF.

This chain links TRBV28 with TRBJ1-2; D gene ambiguous. In germline, CDR1 is MDHEN, CDR2 SYDVKM. Trimming removed 2 bases at V and 4 bases at J, with 11 bases between. The CDR3 spans 14 residues. The CDR3 loop reads CASSLVGGFYGYTF. The CDR3 region has the DNA TGTGCCAGCAGTTTAGTGGGTGGATTCTATGGCTACACCTTC.

The chain is built from TRBV28 and TRBJ1-2; a weak D match, TRBD1 (6 bases). The CDR3 consists of 14 residues. With 5 bases removed from V and 4 bases from J, the gap between germline ends came to 14 bases. From germline, CDR1 is MDHEN and CDR2 SYDVKM. The CDR3 spells CASSDSQGSYGYTF. The CDR3 nucleotides are TGTGCCAGCAGTGACTCACAGGGTAGCTATGGCTACACCTTC.